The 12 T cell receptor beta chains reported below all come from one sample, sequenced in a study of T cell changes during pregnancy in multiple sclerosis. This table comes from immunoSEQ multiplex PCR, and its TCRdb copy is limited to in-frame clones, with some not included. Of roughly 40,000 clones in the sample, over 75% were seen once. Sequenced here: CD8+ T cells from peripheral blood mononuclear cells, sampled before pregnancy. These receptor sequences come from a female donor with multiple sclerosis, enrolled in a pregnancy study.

For the CDR3, the DNA is TGTGCCAGCAGCGTCGAAGGGGATGAGCAGTTCTTC. Translated, it gives CASSVEGDEQFF. This sequence joins TRBV9 and TRBJ2-1; weak D call: TRBD1 (5 bases). Germline lookup yields CDR1 SGDLS and CDR2 YYNGEE. V lost 2 bases and J lost 8, with 8 bases in between. This CDR3 has 12 amino acids.

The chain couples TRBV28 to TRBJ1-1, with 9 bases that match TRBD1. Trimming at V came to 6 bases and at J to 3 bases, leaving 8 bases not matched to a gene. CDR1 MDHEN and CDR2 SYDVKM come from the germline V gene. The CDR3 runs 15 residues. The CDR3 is CASRLNRGRDTEAFF. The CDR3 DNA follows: TGTGCCAGCAGACTCAACAGGGGGCGCGACACTGAAGCTTTCTTT.

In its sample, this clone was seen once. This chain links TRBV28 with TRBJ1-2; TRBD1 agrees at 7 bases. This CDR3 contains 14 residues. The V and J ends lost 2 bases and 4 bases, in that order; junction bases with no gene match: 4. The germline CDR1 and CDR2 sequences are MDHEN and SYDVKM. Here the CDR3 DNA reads TGTGCCAGCAGTTTAACCGCAGGGGGCTATGGCTACACCTTC. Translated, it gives CASSLTAGGYGYTF.

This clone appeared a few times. The CDR3 region has the DNA TGTGCCAGCAGCTTAACAGCGGAGAATGAGCAGTTCTTC. Translating it yields CASSLTAENEQFF. The chain employs TRBV7-6 and TRBJ2-1; D may be TRBD2 (5 bases). Deletions cut 2 bases from V and 7 bases from J, with 9 bases between. Per the germline V gene, CDR1 is SGHVS and CDR2 is FNYEAQ. CDR3 length: 13 amino acids.

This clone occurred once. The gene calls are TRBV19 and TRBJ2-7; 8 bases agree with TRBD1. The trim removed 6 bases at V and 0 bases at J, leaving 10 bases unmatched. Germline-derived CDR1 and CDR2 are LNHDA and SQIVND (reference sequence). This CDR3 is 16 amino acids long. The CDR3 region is CASSGHGTGVSYEQYF. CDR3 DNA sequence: TGTGCCAGTAGCGGACACGGGACAGGCGTCTCCTACGAGCAGTACTTC.

CDR3 residues: CASSEGGLAGADTQYF. CDR3 in DNA: TGTGCCAGCAGCGAGGGGGGGCTAGCGGGAGCAGATACGCAGTATTTT. This sequence joins TRBV9 and TRBJ2-3; 10 nucleotides match TRBD2. This CDR3 is built from 16 residues. With 3 bases clipped from V and 4 bases from J, the junction kept 8 bases outside the gene matches. Germline-derived CDR1 and CDR2 are SGDLS and YYNGEE.

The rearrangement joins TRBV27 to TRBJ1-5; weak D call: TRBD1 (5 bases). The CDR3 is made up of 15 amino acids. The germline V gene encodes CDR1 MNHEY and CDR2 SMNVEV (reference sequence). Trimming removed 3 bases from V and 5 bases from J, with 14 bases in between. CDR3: CASSFSGADYQPQHF. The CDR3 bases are TGTGCCAGCAGTTTCTCTGGGGCAGACTATCAGCCCCAGCATTTT.

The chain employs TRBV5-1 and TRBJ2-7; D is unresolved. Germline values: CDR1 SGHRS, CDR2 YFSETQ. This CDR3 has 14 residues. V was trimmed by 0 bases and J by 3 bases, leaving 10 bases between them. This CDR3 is CASSLGQLNYEQYF. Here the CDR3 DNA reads TGCGCCAGCAGCTTGGGTCAACTCAACTACGAGCAGTACTTC.

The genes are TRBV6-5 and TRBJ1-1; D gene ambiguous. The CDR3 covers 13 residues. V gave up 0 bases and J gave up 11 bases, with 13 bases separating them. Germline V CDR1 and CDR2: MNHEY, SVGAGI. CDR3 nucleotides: TGTGCCAGCAGTTACTCGACGGGATCCGATGCTTTCTTT. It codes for CASSYSTGSDAFF.

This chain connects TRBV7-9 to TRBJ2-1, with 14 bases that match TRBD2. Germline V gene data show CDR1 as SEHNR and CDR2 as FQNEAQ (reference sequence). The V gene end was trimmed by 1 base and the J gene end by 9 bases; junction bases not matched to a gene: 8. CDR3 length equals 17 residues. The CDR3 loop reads CASSLGGGTSGGREQFF. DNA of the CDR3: TGTGCCAGCAGCTTAGGCGGAGGGACTAGCGGGGGTCGTGAGCAGTTCTTC.

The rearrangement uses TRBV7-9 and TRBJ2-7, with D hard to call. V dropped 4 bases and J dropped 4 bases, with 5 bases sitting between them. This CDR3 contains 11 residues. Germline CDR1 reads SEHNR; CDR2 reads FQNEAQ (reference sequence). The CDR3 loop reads CASSSQYEQYF. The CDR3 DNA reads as TGTGCCAGCAGCTCACAATACGAGCAGTACTTC.

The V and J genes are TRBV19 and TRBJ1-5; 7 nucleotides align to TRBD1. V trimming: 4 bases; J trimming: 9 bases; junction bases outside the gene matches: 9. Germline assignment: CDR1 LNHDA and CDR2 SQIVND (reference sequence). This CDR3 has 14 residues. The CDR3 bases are TGTGCCAGTAGTACGGTGGGGCAGGGGGGGCCCCAGCATTTT. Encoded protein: CASSTVGQGGPQHF.